The 28 T cell receptor beta chains below were found in one sample sequenced in a study of shared clonotypes between healthy human individuals. The table came from immunoSEQ multiplex PCR; TCRdb's copy has only in-frame clones and leaves some out. The table records over 950,000 clones, 77% of them present only once. The sequenced material came from memory CD4+ T cells from PBMCs. Stated subset: CD45RA-negative fraction. These receptors were taken from a man aged 18 to 35 in good health. Some clones in this sample may be carry-over from other donors' samples.

The rearrangement links TRBV5-4 to TRBJ1-1; 7 bases line up with TRBD1. This CDR3 has 14 residues. Germline V gene data show CDR1 as SGHNT and CDR2 as YYREEE (reference sequence). Germline trimming cut 3 bases from V and 0 bases from J; bases unmatched to any gene: 2. CDR3 protein: CASSSQGMNTEAFF. DNA of the CDR3: TGTGCCAGCAGCTCACAGGGGATGAACACTGAAGCTTTCTTT.

This clone came up many times. This sample also contains other DNA sequences that code for the same CDR3. This chain uses TRBV4-2 with TRBJ2-6; no clear D gene. The CDR3 runs 15 residues. V lost 0 bases and J lost 0, with 3 bases in between. From germline, CDR1 is LGHNA and CDR2 YNFKEQ. The CDR3 reads CASSQEGSGANVLTF. In DNA, the CDR3 is TGTGCCAGCAGCCAAGAGGGCTCTGGGGCCAACGTCCTGACTTTC.

The rearrangement joins TRBV7-2 to TRBJ2-1; D is possibly TRBD1 (6 bases). V shed 1 base and J shed 2 bases, with 9 bases lying between them. Germline CDR1 and CDR2: SGHTA and FQGNSA. The CDR3 contains 15 residues. The CDR3 region has the DNA TGTGCCAGCAGCTTAGTGACAGGTCCCTACAATGAGCAGTTCTTC. This sequence encodes CASSLVTGPYNEQFF.

This clone was recorded once. Other DNA sequences in this sample translate to the same CDR3. The rearrangement joins TRBV11-1 to TRBJ2-1; possible D gene TRBD1, 6 bases. The CDR3 length is 14 residues. The V end lost 4 bases, the J end lost 1 base, and 8 bases lay between the germline ends. Germline assignment: CDR1 SGHAT and CDR2 FQDESV (reference sequence). CDR3 protein: CASSSQGSYNEQFF. The DNA for the CDR3 is TGTGCCAGCAGCTCACAGGGTTCCTACAATGAGCAGTTCTTC.

The genes are TRBV7-2 and TRBJ2-3; TRBD2 matches at 9 bases. The CDR3 loop spans 16 amino acids. V shed 4 bases, J shed 2 bases, and the junction held 7 bases outside the gene matches. The germline V gene encodes CDR1 SGHTA and CDR2 FQGNSA. The chain's CDR3 is CASSSMTSGPTDTQYF. The CDR3 bases are TGTGCCAGCAGCTCCATGACTAGCGGACCCACAGATACGCAGTATTTT.

The genes are TRBV11-2 and TRBJ2-1; TRBD1 agrees at 7 bases. The CDR3 loop spans 16 amino acids. The germline gives CDR1 SGHAT, CDR2 FQNNGV. The V gene end was trimmed by 2 bases and the J gene end by 2 bases; junction bases not matched to a gene: 6. The CDR3 region is CASSLLTGNPYNEQFF. In DNA, the CDR3 is TGTGCCAGCAGCTTATTGACAGGGAACCCCTACAATGAGCAGTTCTTC.

The V and J genes are TRBV5-1 and TRBJ2-7, with D perhaps TRBD1 (6 bases). The CDR3 runs to 12 residues. The ends were cut back, 5 bases at V and 3 bases at J, with 9 bases in the middle. Germline loops: CDR1 SGHRS, CDR2 YFSETQ. For the CDR3, the DNA is TGCGCCAGCAGACAGGGTAACTACGAGCAGTACTTC. Residues: CASRQGNYEQYF.

This chain joins TRBV5-8 and TRBJ2-5, with D perhaps TRBD2 (5 bases). V dropped 5 bases and J dropped 3 bases, with 17 bases sitting between them. This CDR3 contains 15 residues. The germline V gene has CDR1 SGHTS and CDR2 YDEGEE. The CDR3 reads CASSPLGGSEETQYF. The CDR3 bases are TGTGCCAGCAGTCCTTTAGGTGGGAGTGAAGAGACCCAGTACTTC.

The V gene is TRBV27, the J gene TRBJ2-7; D perhaps matches TRBD2 (6 bases). The CDR3 is 15 residues long. Germline loops: CDR1 MNHEY, CDR2 SMNVEV (reference sequence). Trimming stripped 2 bases from V and 1 base from J, with 12 bases between. The CDR3 is CASSLISGLSYEQYF. The CDR3 nucleotides are TGTGCCAGCAGTTTAATCTCGGGACTTTCCTACGAGCAGTACTTC.

The chain uses TRBV6-5 and TRBJ1-2, with D hard to call. V was shortened by 1 base and J by 4 bases, with 10 bases between the two germline ends. Germline values: CDR1 MNHEY, CDR2 SVGAGI. This CDR3 has 14 residues. CDR3 region: CASSYLGQTYGYTF. Here the CDR3 DNA reads TGTGCCAGCAGTTACTTGGGCCAGACCTATGGCTACACCTTC.

The chain combines TRBV6-1 with TRBJ1-1, with 7 nucleotides matching TRBD1. The CDR3 loop spans 14 amino acids. Germline-derived CDR1 and CDR2 are MNHNS and SASEGT. Trimming took 10 bases from V and 1 from J; bases not matched to a gene: 9. The CDR3 DNA sequence: TGTGCCACCAGAAGGGGACAGCAGAACACTGAAGCTTTCTTT. Translated, it gives CATRRGQQNTEAFF.

This clone was found once. At one of its ends the junction is not consistent with the germline gene, which may arise from a read error. V is TRBV7-3 and J is TRBJ2-4; 7 bases match TRBD1. Germline CDR1 is SGHTA and CDR2 is FQGTGA. This CDR3 spans 13 amino acids. The CDR3 bases are TGTGCCAGCAGCTTAACGAAGGGGACAGTGTTGAACTTC. The encoded protein is CASSLTKGTVLNF.

The chain uses TRBV7-9 and TRBJ2-3; D is undetermined. V was shortened by 5 bases and J by 3 bases, with 9 bases between the two germline ends. The CDR3 extends over 13 amino acids. Germline CDR1 reads SEHNR; CDR2 reads FQNEAQ (reference sequence). The CDR3 loop is CASSPYWTDTQYF. The CDR3 coding sequence is TGTGCCAGCAGCCCCTACTGGACAGATACGCAGTATTTT.

The genes are TRBV5-5 and TRBJ2-5; D unresolved. The CDR3 loop spans 13 amino acids. Germline CDR1 is SGHKS and CDR2 is YYEKEE (reference sequence). Deletions cut 0 bases from V and 2 bases from J, with 5 bases between. In DNA, the CDR3 is TGTGCCAGCAGCTTGGTGTTTCAAGAGACCCAGTACTTC. This codes for CASSLVFQETQYF.

This sequence joins TRBV28 and TRBJ2-2; TRBD2 is a possible D gene (6 bases). CDR3 length equals 15 residues. Looked up from germline, CDR1 is MDHEN and CDR2 is SYDVKM. Trimming took 7 bases from V and 6 from J, leaving 18 bases between them. The CDR3 bases are TGTGCCAGCACTGCAGGGACTTTACCGGCCGGGGAGCTGTTTTTT. The encoded protein is CASTAGTLPAGELFF.

The chain uses TRBV6-1 and TRBJ1-5; no reliable D call. Germline V gives CDR1 MNHNS, CDR2 SASEGT. The CDR3 runs to 13 residues. V lost 7 bases and J lost 5, with 12 bases in between. The CDR3 loop is CASTYPPYQPQHF. CDR3 nucleotide sequence: TGTGCCAGCACCTATCCCCCTTATCAGCCCCAGCATTTT.

The rearrangement links TRBV5-8 to TRBJ1-5; D gene uncertain. Trimming stripped 0 bases from V and 0 bases from J, with 7 bases between. CDR3 length: 15 residues. The V gene's germline CDR1 is SGHTS and CDR2 YDEGEE. This CDR3 reads CASSLAWASNQPQHF. DNA for the CDR3: TGTGCCAGCAGCTTGGCTTGGGCTAGCAATCAGCCCCAGCATTTT.

Remarks on this clone: Because the CDR3's place on the DNA is in doubt, the DNA is left out and the CDR3 is given as listed by TCRdb. This chain joins TRBV11-2 and TRBJ1-1. Germline V gives CDR1 SGHAT, CDR2 FQNNGV. The CDR3 comprises 12 residues, both ends counted. The CDR3 region is CASSLWGRGSFF.

In regard to this clone: It may be a read error: a sequence one base away is much more abundant. J is TRBJ1-5 and V is TRBV30, with D unclear. Germline assignment: CDR1 GTSNPN and CDR2 SVGIG (reference sequence). This CDR3 is built from 15 residues. CDR3 bases: TGTGCCTGGAGTGTACCCATATCAGGCAATAAGCCCCAGCATTTT. Its protein is CAWSVPISGNKPQHF.

This clone has a handful of counts. The sample contains more than one DNA sequence encoding this CDR3. The chain recombines TRBV5-1 with TRBJ1-1; weak D call: TRBD1 (5 bases). V lost 4 bases and J 0 bases, leaving 10 bases between the germline ends. The CDR3 is made up of 14 amino acids. The germline CDR1 and CDR2 sequences are SGHRS and YFSETQ. CDR3 nucleotides: TGCGCCAGCAGCCCTTTAGGGGTGAACACTGAAGCTTTCTTT. It specifies CASSPLGVNTEAFF.

For this clone: Other DNA variants within this sample encode the same CDR3. In DNA form, the CDR3 reads TGTGCCAGCAGACCGGGGGGAAATCAGCCCCAGCATTTT. It is translated as CASRPGGNQPQHF. This chain links TRBV27 with TRBJ1-5; a possible D gene is TRBD1 (5 bases). V lost 6 bases and J lost 4, with 10 bases in between. The germline CDR1 and CDR2 sequences are MNHEY and SMNVEV (reference sequence). The CDR3 consists of 13 residues.

About this clone: The sample carries other DNA sequences with the same CDR3. V usage is TRBV5-1 and J usage is TRBJ2-2; 8 bases line up with TRBD2. The V segment lost 7 bases and the J segment 2 bases; nucleotides outside the gene matches: 4. The germline V gene has CDR1 SGHRS and CDR2 YFSETQ. This CDR3 has 14 residues. The CDR3 coding sequence is TGCGCCAGCTCTACTAGCGGAAACACCGGGGAGCTGTTTTTT. This gives the protein CASSTSGNTGELFF.

The rearrangement links TRBV2 to TRBJ1-5; D is unresolved. Germline V lookup: CDR1 SNHLY, CDR2 FYNNEI. V lost 2 bases, J lost 3 bases, and 11 bases lay in between. CDR3 length equals 15 residues. Written as DNA, the CDR3 is TGTGCCAGCAGTGAATCCGGGAACCCCAATCAGCCCCAGCATTTT. Protein sequence: CASSESGNPNQPQHF.

To note about this clone: At one boundary the junction diverges from the germline segment, which might be a read error. The V and J genes are TRBV28 and TRBJ2-5; D perhaps matches TRBD1 (7 bases). The CDR3 is 16 residues long. Germline assignment: CDR1 MDHEN and CDR2 SYDVKM. CDR3 DNA sequence: TGTGCCAGCAGTCTATGGGGGGCAGGGGGTGATAAGACCCAGTACTTC. Translating it yields CASSLWGAGGDKTQYF.

The chain joins TRBV5-8 to TRBJ2-3; the match to TRBD2 covers 13 bases. V was clipped by 4 bases and J by 6 bases; unmatched bases: 8. CDR3 size: 16 residues. The germline V gene has CDR1 SGHTS and CDR2 YDEGEE. The CDR3 protein is CASSTGLAGVGDTQYF. The CDR3 bases are TGTGCCAGCAGCACCGGACTAGCGGGAGTTGGGGATACGCAGTATTTT. Full variable domain (missing parts from reference TRBV5-8 and TRBJ2-3): EAGVTQSPTHLIKTRGQQATLRCSPISGHTSVYWYQQALGLGLQFLLWYDEGEERNRGNFPPRFSGRQFPNYSSELNVNALELEDSALYLCASSTGLAGVGDTQYFGPGTRLTVL.

This clone was observed a single time. This chain's CDR3 is CASSLAKGIGEQYF. CDR3 nucleotide sequence: TGTGCCAGCAGCTTAGCTAAGGGGATTGGAGAGCAGTACTTC. This chain joins TRBV5-6 and TRBJ2-7; TRBD1 might be the D (5 bases). Germline CDR1 SGHDT, CDR2 YYEEEE. The CDR3 runs to 14 residues. Trimming stripped 2 bases from V and 7 bases from J, with 16 bases between. The full variable domain, rest sourced from reference TRBV5-6 and TRBJ2-7, is DAGVTQSPTHLIKTRGQQVTLRCSPKSGHDTVSWYQQALGQGPQFIFQYYEEEERQRGNFPDRFSGHQFPNYSSELNVNALLLGDSALYLCASSLAKGIGEQYFGPGTRLTVT.

This chain uses TRBV7-2 with TRBJ2-2; tentatively, D is TRBD1 (7 bases). Germline V lookup: CDR1 SGHTA, CDR2 FQGNSA. V was shortened by 3 bases and J by 7 bases, with 12 bases between the two germline ends. This CDR3 has 14 amino acids. In DNA form, the CDR3 reads TGTGCCAGCAGCTTCGGAGGGGGCGGCGGGGAGCTGTTTTTT. It codes for CASSFGGGGGELFF.

This sequence joins TRBV28 and TRBJ2-3; TRBD1 might be the D (6 bases). The germline gives CDR1 MDHEN, CDR2 SYDVKM. Trimming cost V 6 bases and J 4 bases, with 14 bases left between them. The CDR3 has 14 amino acids. The CDR3 nucleotides read TGTGCCAGCAGGACGTCAGGGGCTGCAGATACGCAGTATTTT. It codes for CASRTSGAADTQYF.